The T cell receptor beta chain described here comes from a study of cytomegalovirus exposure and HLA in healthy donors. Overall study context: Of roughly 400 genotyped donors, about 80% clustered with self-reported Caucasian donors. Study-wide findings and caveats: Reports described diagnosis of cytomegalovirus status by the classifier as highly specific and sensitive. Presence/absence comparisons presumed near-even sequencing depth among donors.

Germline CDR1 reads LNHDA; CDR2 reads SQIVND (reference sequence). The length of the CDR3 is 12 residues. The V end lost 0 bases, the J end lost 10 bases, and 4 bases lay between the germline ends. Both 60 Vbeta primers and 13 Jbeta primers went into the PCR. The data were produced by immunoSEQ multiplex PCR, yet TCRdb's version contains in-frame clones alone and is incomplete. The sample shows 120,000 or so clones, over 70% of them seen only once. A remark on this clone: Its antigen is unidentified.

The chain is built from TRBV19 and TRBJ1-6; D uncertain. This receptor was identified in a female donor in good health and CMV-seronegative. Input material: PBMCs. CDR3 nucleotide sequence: TGTGCCAGTAGTATAGATCGGTCACCCCTCCACTTT. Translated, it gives CASSIDRSPLHF.